This TCR beta chain was identified during a study of T cell repertoires in cytomegalovirus infection. Whole-study context: Both recently identified HLA-C-restricted and well-studied HLA-B-restricted CMV epitopes were used in the study. Public TCR beta signature analysis indicated the presence of both CMV infection and matching HLA type. General study results and limits: The cumulative frequency of public TCR beta families identified carriers of CMV plus the relevant HLA. Ex vivo responses were dominated by HLA-C-restricted CMV-specific TCR beta clonotypes.

V lost 9 bases, J lost 3 bases, and 6 bases stayed unmatched. Looked up from germline, CDR1 is SGHAT and CDR2 is FQDESV (reference sequence). The CDR3 consists of 14 residues. Each CDR3 protein gets one entry after TCRdb re-called the reads with MiXCR. Counted here are fewer than 1,000,000 distinct CDR3 sequences, approximately 33% occurring once; the ten biggest clones make up over 10%. This clonotype was found many times. Its antigen is not known. The chain employs TRBV11-1 and TRBJ2-1; 9 bases fit TRBD1. The sample consisted of cultured CD8+ T cells from PBMCs, taken from culture after CMV antigen stimulation. This receptor was obtained from a human donor in good health (CMV status not recorded). Some clones in this sample may be carry-over from other donors' samples. CDR3 DNA sequence: TGTGCCAGTGACCCGGGACAGGGCTACAATGAGCAGTTCTTC. It translates to CASDPGQGYNEQFF.